The 32 T cell receptor beta chains below were found in one sample sequenced in a study of shared clonotypes between healthy human individuals (dated by TCRdb to about 2020). Receptor libraries were prepared by the immunoSEQ multiplex PCR assay. TCRdb obtained this table from immuneACCESS and retained in-frame rearrangements with V and J assigned. These tables miss some clones; where compared with another copy, unresolved V genes account for less than half of the shortfall, and the remainder is unexplained. The sample records fewer than 650,000 clones, 70% to 80% of which are singletons. The top ten clonotypes cover around 11% of the sample. The material sequenced was PBMCs. The source of these receptors is a woman in her thirties or forties in good health. Some clones in this sample may be carry-over from other donors' samples.

The sample holds many counts of this clone. The V and J genes are TRBV27 and TRBJ1-1, with TRBD1 matching 7 bases. V lost 5 bases to trimming and J lost 0 bases; unmatched junction nucleotides: 6. The length of the CDR3 is 15 residues. Germline CDR1 MNHEY, CDR2 SMNVEV (reference sequence). In DNA, the CDR3 is TGTGCCAGCAGTAACCCAGGGGGGATGAACACTGAAGCTTTCTTT. This sequence encodes CASSNPGGMNTEAFF.

The chain carries TRBV4-2 and TRBJ2-7, with D maybe TRBD1 (5 bases). The CDR3 has 15 amino acids. The germline gives CDR1 LGHNA, CDR2 YNFKEQ. The germline V and J ends were trimmed by 0 bases and 2 bases, with 11 bases remaining between them. In DNA, the CDR3 is TGTGCCAGCAGCCAAGAAGCGCAGGGTGCCTACGAGCAGTACTTC. It encodes CASSQEAQGAYEQYF.

The chain carries TRBV7-2 and TRBJ2-5; a weak D match, TRBD2 (6 bases). The J call is uncertain, as TRBJ2-7 better fits the DNA end. The CDR3 is 15 residues long. CDR1 and CDR2 from the germline V gene are SGHTA and FQGNSA. The CDR3 nucleotides read TGTGCCAGCAGCGCCGGTAGCGGCAGCGCCTACGAGCAGTACTTC. Its protein is CASSAGSGSAYEQYF.

The rearrangement joins TRBV7-8 to TRBJ2-3, with TRBD1 identical over 7 bases. CDR1 is SGHVS, CDR2 FQNEAQ, per germline. Trimming cost V 5 bases and J 0 bases; bases outside gene matches: 5. This CDR3 spans 15 amino acids. CDR3 nucleotides: TGTGCCAGCAGCCGGGACAGTTCTAGCACAGATACGCAGTATTTT. Residues: CASSRDSSSTDTQYF.

This clone was counted once. The chain employs TRBV9 and TRBJ1-5; D may be TRBD1 (5 bases). Trimming stripped 3 bases from V and 5 bases from J, with 12 bases between. Per the germline V gene, CDR1 is SGDLS and CDR2 is YYNGEE. The CDR3 extends over 14 amino acids. In DNA, the CDR3 is TGTGCCAGCAGCGCCGCGGGGGACTATCAGCCCCAGCATTTT. This sequence encodes CASSAAGDYQPQHF.

The sample holds a few counts of this clone. The chain joins TRBV5-1 to TRBJ2-2; D might be TRBD2 (6 bases). Deletions cut 0 bases from V and 7 bases from J, with 22 bases between. This CDR3 is 18 amino acids long. Germline V gene sequence: CDR1 SGHRS, CDR2 YFSETQ. The DNA for the CDR3 is TGCGCCAGCAGCTTGGTTCGGGACGGACTAACTACTGGCGGGGAGCTGTTTTTT. Its protein product is CASSLVRDGLTTGGELFF. Filled out from reference TRBV5-1 and TRBJ2-2, the complete variable domain reads KAGVTQTPRYLIKTRGQQVTLSCSPISGHRSVSWYQQTPGQGLQFLFEYFSETQRNKGNFPGRFSGRQFSNSRSEMNVSTLELGDSALYLCASSLVRDGLTTGGELFFGEGSRLTVL.

A word on this clone: A read error may explain this, as a much larger clone is one base away. V gene TRBV5-4 combines with J gene TRBJ1-1, with TRBD1 matching over 8 bases. This CDR3 has 17 amino acids. V dropped 0 bases and J dropped 6; count of bases not matched to a gene: 13. Germline values: CDR1 SGHNT, CDR2 YYREEE (reference sequence). The chain's CDR3 is CASSLGGTGGVVAEAFF. In DNA form, the CDR3 reads TGTGCCAGCAGCTTGGGGGGAACAGGGGGTGTGGTCGCTGAAGCTTTCTTT.

This clone was detected only once. The V call is TRBV11-1, the J call TRBJ2-1, with 16 bases lining up with TRBD2. This CDR3 spans 17 amino acids. Germline V lookup: CDR1 SGHAT, CDR2 FQDESV (reference sequence). With 2 bases clipped from V and 10 bases from J, the junction kept 8 bases outside the gene matches. The CDR3 DNA reads TGTGCCAGCAGCTTATTCGGGACTAGCGGGAGGGCCGCAGAGCAGTTCTTC. This gives the protein CASSLFGTSGRAAEQFF.

This clone was seen a few times. The genes are TRBV7-2 and TRBJ2-1; 7 positions match TRBD1. V shed 1 base and J 3 bases; nucleotides not matched to a gene: 0. The CDR3 covers 14 residues. The germline gives CDR1 SGHTA, CDR2 FQGNSA. The CDR3 sequence is CASSLGQGYNEQFF. CDR3 DNA sequence: TGTGCCAGCAGCTTAGGACAGGGCTACAATGAGCAGTTCTTC.

The chain joins TRBV27 to TRBJ1-1; 8 positions agree with TRBD1. With 5 bases clipped from V and 5 bases from J, the junction kept 13 bases outside the gene matches. The germline V gene encodes CDR1 MNHEY and CDR2 SMNVEV (reference sequence). There are 16 residues in the CDR3. The CDR3 bases are TGTGCCAGCAGTCCCCGTGCCAGGGGGCGCCGGACTGAAGCTTTCTTT. Protein sequence: CASSPRARGRRTEAFF.

The V gene is TRBV28, the J gene TRBJ2-2; 9 bases fit TRBD1. The CDR3 sequence is 15 residues long. V dropped 6 bases and J dropped 5; count of bases not matched to a gene: 7. The germline CDR1 and CDR2 sequences are MDHEN and SYDVKM. This CDR3 reads CASRVQGAFTGELFF. CDR3 in DNA: TGTGCCAGCAGAGTACAGGGGGCTTTTACCGGGGAGCTGTTTTTT.

This chain links TRBV2 with TRBJ2-7; D is uncertain. The CDR3 contains 13 residues. Germline CDR1 SNHLY, CDR2 FYNNEI. V shed 6 bases and J shed 6 bases, with 15 bases lying between them. CDR3 in DNA: TGTGCCAGCAGCCAAGACGTAGCCTTCGAGCAGTACTTC. Encoded protein: CASSQDVAFEQYF.

The chain carries TRBV7-3 and TRBJ2-3; unclear D gene. This CDR3 contains 13 residues. Germline loops: CDR1 SGHTA, CDR2 FQGTGA. V shed 1 base and J shed 0 bases, with 2 bases lying between them. CDR3 coding DNA: TGTGCCAGCAGCTTAATCAGCACAGATACGCAGTATTTT. This sequence encodes CASSLISTDTQYF.

The J gene is TRBJ1-1, the V gene TRBV7-2; D is unresolved. Trimming took off 3 bases at V and 1 base at J, with 9 bases between the two ends. This CDR3 contains 14 residues. Germline CDR1 SGHTA, CDR2 FQGNSA. CDR3 DNA sequence: TGTGCCAGCAGCTTCATACAGAGGAACACTGAAGCTTTCTTT. Translation: CASSFIQRNTEAFF.

This chain connects TRBV2 to TRBJ1-1, with D unresolved. V was clipped by 7 bases and J by 4 bases, with 19 bases between them. CDR1 SNHLY and CDR2 FYNNEI come from the germline V gene. The length of the CDR3 is 15 residues. The CDR3 bases are TGTGCCAGCAATGGAGATTTCCCATCGGGCACTGAAGCTTTCTTT. It specifies CASNGDFPSGTEAFF.

The chain has TRBV7-9 and TRBJ1-1; 7 bases match TRBD1. Germline CDR1 SEHNR, CDR2 FQNEAQ (reference sequence). The CDR3 covers 13 residues. V dropped 5 bases and J dropped 1; count of bases not matched to a gene: 1. This CDR3 reads CASSGQANTEAFF. CDR3 sequence (DNA): TGTGCCAGCAGCGGACAGGCGAACACTGAAGCTTTCTTT.

Points on this clone: One end of the junction is discordant with germline, which a read error may explain. The rearrangement joins TRBV7-7 to TRBJ1-2; TRBD1 is a possible D gene (5 bases). Germline V gene sequence: CDR1 SSHAT, CDR2 FNYEAQ (reference sequence). This CDR3 is built from 15 residues. The CDR3: CVSSRVCRKTYGYTF. The CDR3 region has the DNA TGTGTCAGCAGCAGGGTGTGCCGAAAGACCTATGGCTACACCTTC. The full variable domain, with the rest looked up from reference TRBV7-7 and TRBJ1-2, is GAGVSQSPRYKVTKRGQDVTLRCDPISSHATLYWYQQALGQGPEFLTYFNYEAQPDKSGLPSDRFSAERPEGSISTLTIQRTEQRDSAMYRCVSSRVCRKTYGYTFGSGTRLTVV.

The chain carries TRBV7-2 and TRBJ2-7, with TRBD1 matching over 8 bases. Trimming cost V 3 bases and J 5 bases; bases outside gene matches: 6. CDR1 is SGHTA, CDR2 FQGNSA, per germline. The CDR3 spans 14 residues. The CDR3 region is CASSFLQGADEQYF. CDR3 nucleotide sequence: TGTGCCAGCAGCTTTCTTCAGGGGGCCGACGAGCAGTACTTC.

The V call is TRBV27, the J call TRBJ2-1, with 7 bases matching TRBD2. Germline CDR1 is MNHEY and CDR2 is SMNVEV (reference sequence). The V gene end was trimmed by 6 bases and the J gene end by 2 bases; junction bases not matched to a gene: 7. The CDR3 consists of 15 residues. The CDR3 sequence: CASRLTGTTYNEQFF. The DNA for the CDR3 is TGTGCCAGCAGACTTACCGGGACTACCTACAATGAGCAGTTCTTC.

This clone was found once. The V call is TRBV13, the J call TRBJ2-3; the D is unclear. The CDR3 runs to 15 residues. The germline V gene encodes CDR1 PRHDT and CDR2 FYEKMQ (reference sequence). V lost 0 bases to trimming and J lost 2 bases, with 9 bases between them. The CDR3 is CASSLGHRPTDTQYF. The CDR3 coding sequence is TGTGCCAGCAGCTTAGGTCACCGACCCACAGATACGCAGTATTTT.

In this sample, this clone turned up a few times. The V gene is TRBV7-2, the J gene TRBJ1-2; the D is unclear. CDR3 size: 13 residues. Germline CDR1 is SGHTA and CDR2 is FQGNSA. The V end was cut by 2 bases, the J end by 4 bases, with 8 bases between. The DNA of the CDR3 is TGTGCCAGCAGCTTAATGGGCCCCTATGGCTACACCTTC. Protein: CASSLMGPYGYTF.

The chain combines TRBV7-3 with TRBJ2-3, with TRBD2 matching 8 bases. With 5 bases clipped from V and 5 bases from J, the junction kept 6 bases outside the gene matches. The CDR3 contains 14 residues. Germline CDR1 SGHTA, CDR2 FQGTGA. The CDR3 region is CASSPGLAGDTQYF. The CDR3 DNA sequence: TGTGCCAGCAGCCCGGGGCTAGCGGGAGATACGCAGTATTTT.

The J gene is TRBJ1-1, the V gene TRBV28; D may be TRBD1 (5 bases). This CDR3 has 16 amino acids. The V end was cut by 6 bases, the J end by 1 base, with 18 bases between. Germline CDR1 reads MDHEN; CDR2 reads SYDVKM. CDR3 bases: TGTGCCAGCAGCCCACCTCCGGGGGGAGGGAACACTGAAGCTTTCTTT. This gives the protein CASSPPPGGGNTEAFF.

The chain has TRBV5-1 and TRBJ2-7; perhaps TRBD1 as D (6 bases). The CDR3 spans 15 residues. V shed 0 bases and J shed 3 bases, with 13 bases lying between them. The V gene's germline CDR1 is SGHRS and CDR2 YFSETQ. The CDR3 spells CASSLGAGVSYEQYF. DNA for the CDR3: TGCGCCAGCAGCTTGGGAGCAGGGGTGAGCTACGAGCAGTACTTC.

This clone was seen a single time. The rearrangement joins TRBV5-1 to TRBJ2-2; D might be TRBD1 (5 bases). V lost 0 bases and J lost 6, with 12 bases in between. Germline V gene lookup returns CDR1 SGHRS and CDR2 YFSETQ. There are 15 residues in the CDR3. CDR3 in amino acids: CASSLVAGLAGELFF. For the CDR3, the DNA is TGCGCCAGCAGCTTGGTGGCAGGGCTAGCCGGGGAGCTGTTTTTT.

The J gene is TRBJ2-1, the V gene TRBV2; TRBD2 matches 11 bases. The CDR3 loop spans 16 amino acids. The J segment lost 4 bases and the V segment lost 2 bases, leaving 4 bases of the junction unmatched. Per the germline V gene, CDR1 is SNHLY and CDR2 is FYNNEI. This CDR3 reads CASSERGLAAYNEQFF. CDR3 DNA: TGTGCCAGCAGTGAAAGGGGACTAGCGGCGTACAATGAGCAGTTCTTC.

The gene calls are TRBV18 and TRBJ1-2; 10 bases agree with TRBD1. This CDR3 region has 15 residues. CDR1 is KGHSH and CDR2 is LQKENI in the germline V gene. Trimming at V came to 8 bases and at J to 0 bases, leaving 6 bases not matched to a gene. This chain's CDR3 is CASPKDRGPNYGYTF. The CDR3, as DNA: TGTGCCAGCCCGAAAGACAGGGGGCCTAACTATGGCTACACCTTC.

The V gene is TRBV27, the J gene TRBJ2-7, with D perhaps matching TRBD1 (5 bases). There are 14 residues in the CDR3. In germline, CDR1 is MNHEY, CDR2 SMNVEV (reference sequence). Trimming took 8 bases from V and 0 from J, leaving 14 bases between them. CDR3 in amino acids: CASLKSRDSYEQYF. In nucleotides, the CDR3 is TGTGCCAGCCTAAAGAGCAGGGACTCCTACGAGCAGTACTTC.

Turning to this clone: A far larger clone differs by one base, so this is likely a read error. The J gene is TRBJ2-1, the V gene TRBV7-8; a possible D gene is TRBD1 (6 bases). This CDR3 contains 13 residues. Germline CDR1 reads SGHVS; CDR2 reads FQNEAQ. CDR3 in DNA: TGTACCAGCAGCATTCGTGACAGGCGTGAGCAGTTCTTC. Its protein product is CTSSIRDRREQFF.

The gene calls are TRBV29-1 and TRBJ2-7; no definite D call. Per germline, CDR1 SQVTM and CDR2 ANQGSEA. The CDR3 spans 15 residues. V was pared by 6 bases and J by 0 bases, with 18 bases between. The chain's CDR3 is CSVLPLTRNSYEQYF. In nucleotides, the CDR3 is TGCAGCGTCTTGCCTCTGACAAGAAACTCCTACGAGCAGTACTTC.

This chain links TRBV10-1 with TRBJ2-3, with 9 bases lining up with TRBD2. Germline CDR1 and CDR2: WNHNN and SYGVQD (reference sequence). Trimming at V came to 7 bases and at J to 0 bases, leaving 14 bases not matched to a gene. This CDR3 has 18 amino acids. In DNA, the CDR3 is TGCGCCAGCACCCCGACCGCGGGAGGGCCCGGTAGCACAGATACGCAGTATTTT. Its translation is CASTPTAGGPGSTDTQYF.

As regards this clone: A single base separates this from a much larger clone, so it may be a read error. V is TRBV2 and J is TRBJ1-1; D call uncertain. Trimming stripped 6 bases from V and 3 bases from J, with 5 bases between. The CDR3 spans 11 residues. CDR1 is SNHLY, CDR2 FYNNEI, per germline. This CDR3 is CASSWDTEAFF. The CDR3 bases are TGTGCCAGCAGCTGGGACACTGAAGCTTTCTTT.